A selection of T cell receptor beta chains follows, all from one sample in a study of T cell repertoires in cytomegalovirus infection. TCRdb reprocessed the reads via MiXCR and lists one record per CDR3 protein. Among over 300,000 distinct CDR3 sequences listed, more than 8% were seen once. The specimen sequenced was PBMCs. The origin of the receptors is a human donor in good health (CMV status not recorded). Some clones in this sample may be carry-over from other donors' samples. Each CDR3 is given with its conserved first and last residue. D genes are given only for firm matches. Some rows have no size entry. The others give once, few or many, or a class for an expanded clone.

clone_size,d_call,v_call,j_call,cdr3_aa,cdr3_nt
NA,NA,TRBV6-2/TRBV6-3,TRBJ1-2,CASSYAGGRSYTF,TGTGCCAGCAGCTACGCAGGAGGAAGGAGCTACACCTTC
many,NA,TRBV7-2,TRBJ2-1,CASSSGLDEQFF,TGTGCCAGCAGCTCCGGACTGGATGAGCAGTTCTTC
many,NA,TRBV6-2/TRBV6-3,TRBJ2-7,CASSAGTTYEQYF,TGTGCCAGCAGCGCCGGGACAACCTACGAGCAGTACTTC
NA,NA,TRBV6-6,TRBJ1-1,CASSYQGLMNTEAFF,TGTGCCAGCAGTTACCAGGGATTGATGAACACTGAAGCTTTCTTT
NA,NA,TRBV28,TRBJ2-7,CASSSWGRYEQYF,TGTGCCAGCAGTTCCTGGGGCCGCTACGAGCAGTACTTC
many,TRBD1,TRBV12-3/TRBV12-4,TRBJ2-3,CASRQTGGSTQYF,TGTGCCAGCAGACAGACAGGGGGCAGTACGCAGTATTTT
few,NA,TRBV19,TRBJ1-2,CASRRAPYGYTF,TGTGCCAGTAGGAGGGCGCCCTATGGCTACACCTTC
NA,NA,TRBV30,TRBJ1-3,CAWSVQTGNTIYF,TGTGCCTGGAGTGTACAGACTGGAAACACCATATATTTT
few,TRBD1,TRBV27,TRBJ2-3,CASSRGQGFRDTQYF,TGTGCCAGCAGTAGGGGACAGGGGTTCAGAGATACGCAGTATTTT
many,TRBD2,TRBV29-1,TRBJ2-1,CSVEDPLEGSGRGSYNEQFF,TGCAGCGTTGAAGATCCCCTTGAGGGTAGCGGGAGAGGCTCCTACAATGAGCAGTTCTTC
NA,NA,TRBV15,TRBJ1-1,CATSNLNTEAFF,TGTGCCACCTCCAACTTGAACACTGAAGCTTTCTTT
NA,TRBD2,TRBV9,TRBJ2-3,CASSVTPGGGGTDTQYF,TGTGCCAGCAGCGTCACCCCGGGGGGGGGGGGCACAGATACGCAGTATTTT
many,NA,TRBV4-1,TRBJ2-6,CASSQPTGAGANVLTF,TGCGCCAGCAGCCAACCCACCGGGGCTGGGGCCAACGTCCTGACTTTC
many,NA,TRBV7-2,TRBJ1-2,CASSSSFGGAGYTF,TGTGCCAGCAGCTCCTCCTTCGGGGGGGCTGGCTACACCTTC
few,NA,TRBV7-6,TRBJ2-2,CASSFYDSNTGELFF,TGTGCCAGCAGCTTTTATGACAGTAACACCGGGGAGCTGTTTTTT
many,NA,TRBV7-2,TRBJ2-1,CASSLGGLNYNEQFF,TGTGCCAGCAGCTTAGGAGGGCTTAACTACAATGAGCAGTTCTTC
NA,NA,TRBV3-1,TRBJ2-1,CASSQVGGLGEQFF,TGTGCCAGCAGCCAAGTCGGGGGCCTAGGGGAGCAGTTCTTC
many,TRBD1,TRBV7-8,TRBJ1-1,CASGNRGRNTEAFF,TGTGCCAGCGGAAACAGGGGACGGAACACTGAAGCTTTCTTT
many,NA,TRBV12-3/TRBV12-4,TRBJ1-3,CASSLPLSKGPWGNTIYF,TGTGCCAGCAGTTTACCCCTTTCGAAGGGCCCTTGGGGAAACACCATATATTTT
few,TRBD1,TRBV25-1,TRBJ1-1,CASSEPRQGDTEAFF,TGTGCCAGCAGTGAGCCCCGGCAGGGGGACACTGAAGCTTTCTTT
few,TRBD2,TRBV12-3/TRBV12-4,TRBJ2-3,CASAGGPVTQYF,TGTGCCTCCGCGGGGGGGCCGGTTACGCAGTATTTT
NA,NA,TRBV27,TRBJ2-7,CASSVSGGRIRYEQYF,TGTGCCAGCAGTGTCTCCGGGGGGCGAATACGTTACGAGCAGTACTTC
few,NA,TRBV19,TRBJ1-1,CASSIRTQRMNTEAFF,TGTGCCAGTAGTATAAGGACACAGAGGATGAACACTGAAGCTTTCTTT
many,TRBD1,TRBV7-2,TRBJ2-2,CASSPRDRYTGELFF,TGTGCCAGCAGCCCAAGGGACAGATACACCGGGGAGCTGTTTTTT
few,NA,TRBV19,TRBJ2-6,CASSVTGTGANVLTF,TGTGCCAGTAGTGTTACAGGGACTGGGGCCAACGTCCTGACTTTC
NA,NA,TRBV7-9,TRBJ2-3,CASSLGEGLGTDTQYF,TGTGCCAGCAGCTTAGGAGAGGGGCTGGGCACAGATACGCAGTATTTT
NA,NA,TRBV11-3,TRBJ2-5,CASSLSVPGEETQYF,TGTGCCAGCAGCTTATCCGTACCGGGCGAAGAGACCCAGTACTTC
few,NA,TRBV5-4,TRBJ2-2,CASSLAGLTVTGELFF,TGTGCCAGCAGCTTGGCCGGATTGACAGTCACCGGGGAGCTGTTTTTT
NA,NA,TRBV15,TRBJ1-1,CATSRRTTGREAFF,TGTGCCACCAGCAGAAGAACCACGGGCAGGGAAGCTTTCTTT
NA,NA,TRBV4-2,TRBJ1-3,CASSPTSRTSSGNTIYF,TGTGCCAGCAGCCCCACTTCCCGGACGTCCTCTGGAAACACCATATATTTT
few,NA,TRBV4-1,TRBJ2-2,CASSQDRMAGELFF,TGCGCCAGCAGCCAAGATAGAATGGCCGGGGAGCTGTTTTTT
NA,NA,TRBV6-6,TRBJ1-4,CASNSWTRDEKLFF,TGTGCCAGTAACTCTTGGACTCGGGATGAAAAACTGTTTTTT
few,NA,TRBV6-5,TRBJ1-6,CASSYSRRRRGGSPLHF,TGTGCCAGCAGTTACTCTCGAAGGAGACGGGGCGGGTCACCCCTCCACTTT
many,NA,TRBV28,TRBJ2-5,CASSSPRPSYRETQYF,TGTGCCAGCAGCTCCCCTCGTCCTAGTTACCGTGAGACCCAGTACTTC
many,NA,TRBV7-2,TRBJ2-4,CASSVGGSLNIQYF,TGTGCCAGCAGCGTTGGGGGATCTTTAAACATTCAGTACTTC
NA,NA,TRBV19,TRBJ2-2,CASSIARGRSGELFF,TGTGCCAGTAGTATTGCGAGGGGAAGGTCCGGGGAGCTGTTTTTT
NA,NA,TRBV6-2/TRBV6-3,TRBJ2-7,CASSYATRRPEQYF,TGTGCCAGCAGTTACGCGACTCGCCGCCCCGAGCAGTACTTC